The present T cell receptor (beta chain) was sequenced within a study of naive and memory T cell subsets. Broader study findings: The RNA method is potentially sensitive to activation and differentiation changes.

TCR cDNA received a 3' ligated oligonucleotide that carried a UMI. Reverse transcription used DNase-treated unsorted total RNA, aiming for roughly 1 to 1000 ng. This CDR3 is built from 15 residues. The junction had 8 bases not matched to a gene; V was cut back by 3 bases and J by 5 bases. The SP2 primer and nested alpha and beta constant region primers amplified ligated cDNA in four rounds. Blood and skin TCR RNA was reverse transcribed with alpha and beta constant primers. TCRdb re-called the 5' RACE reads with MiXCR, one entry per CDR3 protein. This table has 56,000 or so distinct CDR3 sequences, over 6% appearing once. Remarks on this clonotype: The antigen is unknown.

This clonotype was sampled from a female donor in good health. This chain uses TRBV12-3 or TRBV12-4 with TRBJ2-5; 8 bases fit TRBD2. The CDR3 DNA is TGTGCCAGCAGTTTGGGCGGGGGGCCCCGGGAGACCCAGTACTTC. It translates to CASSLGGGPRETQYF.